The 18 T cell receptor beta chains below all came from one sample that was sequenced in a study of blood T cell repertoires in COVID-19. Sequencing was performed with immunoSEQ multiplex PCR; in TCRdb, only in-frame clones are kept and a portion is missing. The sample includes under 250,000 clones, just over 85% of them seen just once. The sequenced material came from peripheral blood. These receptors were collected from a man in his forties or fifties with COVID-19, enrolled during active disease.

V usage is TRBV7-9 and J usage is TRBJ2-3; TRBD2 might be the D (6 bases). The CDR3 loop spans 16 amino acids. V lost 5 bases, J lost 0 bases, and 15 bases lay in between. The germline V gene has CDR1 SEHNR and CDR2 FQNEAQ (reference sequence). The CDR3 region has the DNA TGTGCCAGCAGCCGCGGGAATGTCCTAAGCACAGATACGCAGTATTTT. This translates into CASSRGNVLSTDTQYF.

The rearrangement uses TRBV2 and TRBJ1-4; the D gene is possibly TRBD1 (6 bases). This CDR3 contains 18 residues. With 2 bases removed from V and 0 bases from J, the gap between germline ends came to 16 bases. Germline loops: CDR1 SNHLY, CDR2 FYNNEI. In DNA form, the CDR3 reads TGTGCCAGCAGTGAACAGAGGACAGCCCTTGCAACTAATGAAAAACTGTTTTTT. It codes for CASSEQRTALATNEKLFF. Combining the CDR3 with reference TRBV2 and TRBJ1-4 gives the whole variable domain EPEVTQTPSHQVTQMGQEVILRCVPISNHLYFYWYRQILGQKVEFLVSFYNNEISEKSEIFDDQFSVERPDGSNFTLKIRSTKLEDSAMYFCASSEQRTALATNEKLFFGSGTQLSVL.

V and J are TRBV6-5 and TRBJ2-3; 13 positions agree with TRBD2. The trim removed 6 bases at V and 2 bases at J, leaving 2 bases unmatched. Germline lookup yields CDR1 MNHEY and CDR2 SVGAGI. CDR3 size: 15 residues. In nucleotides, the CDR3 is TGTGCCAGCAGAACTAGCGGGAGGGCCACAGATACGCAGTATTTT. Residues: CASRTSGRATDTQYF.

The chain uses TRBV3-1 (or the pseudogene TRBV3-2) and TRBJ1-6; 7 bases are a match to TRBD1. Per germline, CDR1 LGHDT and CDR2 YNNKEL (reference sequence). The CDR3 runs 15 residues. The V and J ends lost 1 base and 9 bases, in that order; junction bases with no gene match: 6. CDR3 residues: CASSQVGAGGSPLHF. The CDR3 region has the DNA TGTGCCAGCAGCCAAGTTGGGGCAGGGGGTTCACCCCTCCACTTT.

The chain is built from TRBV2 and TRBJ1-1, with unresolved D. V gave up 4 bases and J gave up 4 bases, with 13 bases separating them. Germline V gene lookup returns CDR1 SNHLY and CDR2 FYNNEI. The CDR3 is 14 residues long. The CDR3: CASSVGGGGTEAFF. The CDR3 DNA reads TGTGCCAGCAGTGTGGGAGGAGGAGGCACTGAAGCTTTCTTT.

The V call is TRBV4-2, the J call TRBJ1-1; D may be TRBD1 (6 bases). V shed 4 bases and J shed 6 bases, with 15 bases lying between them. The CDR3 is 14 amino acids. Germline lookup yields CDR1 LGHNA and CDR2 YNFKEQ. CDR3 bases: TGTGCCAGCAGCCCGAGGACAGCCAGTTCTGAAGCTTTCTTT. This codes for CASSPRTASSEAFF.

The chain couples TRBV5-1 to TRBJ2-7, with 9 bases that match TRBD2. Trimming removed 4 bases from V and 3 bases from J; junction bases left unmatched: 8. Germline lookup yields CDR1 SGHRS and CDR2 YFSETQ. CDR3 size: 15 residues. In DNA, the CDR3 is TGCGCCAGCAGCGGCACGGGACTAGCTGTCTACGAGCAGTACTTC. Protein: CASSGTGLAVYEQYF.

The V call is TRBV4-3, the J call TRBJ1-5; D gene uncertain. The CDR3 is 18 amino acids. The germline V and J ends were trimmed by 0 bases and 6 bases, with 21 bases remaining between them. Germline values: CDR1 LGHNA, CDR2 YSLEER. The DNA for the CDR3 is TGCGCCAGCAGCCAAGATAGGTTGGGCCCGTTTAAAGGTCAGCCCCAGCATTTT. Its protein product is CASSQDRLGPFKGQPQHF.

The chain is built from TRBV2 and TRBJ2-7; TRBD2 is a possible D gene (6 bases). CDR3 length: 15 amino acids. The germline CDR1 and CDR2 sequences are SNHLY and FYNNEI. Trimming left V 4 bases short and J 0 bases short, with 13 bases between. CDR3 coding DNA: TGTGCCAGCAGTGTTGGACGGGGGACCTCCTACGAGCAGTACTTC. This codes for CASSVGRGTSYEQYF.

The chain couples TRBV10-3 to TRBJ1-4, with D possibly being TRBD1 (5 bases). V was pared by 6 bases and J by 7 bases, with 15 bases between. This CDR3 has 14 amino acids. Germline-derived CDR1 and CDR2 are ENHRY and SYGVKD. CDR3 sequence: CAISIQAGSEKLFF. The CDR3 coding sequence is TGTGCCATCAGCATACAGGCGGGGAGTGAAAAACTGTTTTTT.

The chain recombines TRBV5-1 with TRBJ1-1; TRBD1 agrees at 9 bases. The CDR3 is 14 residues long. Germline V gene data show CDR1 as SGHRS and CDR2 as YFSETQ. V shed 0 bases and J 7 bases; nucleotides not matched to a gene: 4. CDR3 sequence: CASSLGRTGDEAFF. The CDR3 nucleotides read TGCGCCAGCAGCTTGGGGCGGACAGGGGATGAAGCTTTCTTT.

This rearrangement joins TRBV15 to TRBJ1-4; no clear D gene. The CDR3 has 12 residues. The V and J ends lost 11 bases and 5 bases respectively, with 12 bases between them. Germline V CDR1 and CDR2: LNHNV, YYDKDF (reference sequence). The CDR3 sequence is CASQSGNEKLFF. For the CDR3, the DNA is TGTGCCTCTCAGTCGGGGAATGAAAAACTGTTTTTT.

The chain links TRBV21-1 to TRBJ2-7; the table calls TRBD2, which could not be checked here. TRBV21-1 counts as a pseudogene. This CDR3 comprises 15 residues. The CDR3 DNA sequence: TGTGCCAGCAGCAGTATTAGCGGGAGTCCCTACGAGCAGTACTTC. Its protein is CASSSISGSPYEQYF.

The CDR3 protein is CASSLKDRENTEAFF. As DNA, the CDR3 is TGTGCCAGCAGCCTAAAAGACAGGGAGAACACTGAAGCTTTCTTT. This rearrangement joins TRBV5-6 to TRBJ1-1; 7 bases agree with TRBD1. V lost 4 bases to trimming and J lost 1 base; unmatched junction nucleotides: 7. Germline values: CDR1 SGHDT, CDR2 YYEEEE. The CDR3 spans 15 residues. Filled out from reference TRBV5-6 and TRBJ1-1, the complete variable domain reads DAGVTQSPTHLIKTRGQQVTLRCSPKSGHDTVSWYQQALGQGPQFIFQYYEEEERQRGNFPDRFSGHQFPNYSSELNVNALLLGDSALYLCASSLKDRENTEAFFGQGTRLTVV.

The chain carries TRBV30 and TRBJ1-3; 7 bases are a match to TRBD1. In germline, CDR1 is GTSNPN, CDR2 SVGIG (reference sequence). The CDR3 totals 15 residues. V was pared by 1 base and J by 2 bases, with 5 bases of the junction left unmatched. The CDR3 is CAWSDSGTAGNTIYF. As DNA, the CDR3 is TGTGCCTGGAGTGACTCCGGGACAGCTGGAAACACCATATATTTT.

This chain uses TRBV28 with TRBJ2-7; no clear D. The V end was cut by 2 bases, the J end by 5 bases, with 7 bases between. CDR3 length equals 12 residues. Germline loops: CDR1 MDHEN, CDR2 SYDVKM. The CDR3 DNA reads TGTGCCAGCAGTTTAGGTGGGCACGAGCAGTACTTC. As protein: CASSLGGHEQYF.

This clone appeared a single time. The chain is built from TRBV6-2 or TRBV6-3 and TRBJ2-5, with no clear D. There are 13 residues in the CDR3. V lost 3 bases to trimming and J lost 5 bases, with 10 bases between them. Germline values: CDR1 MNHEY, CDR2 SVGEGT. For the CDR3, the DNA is TGTGCCAGCAGTTATAGCTTTAGCGAGACCCAGTACTTC. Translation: CASSYSFSETQYF.

CDR3 in DNA: TGTGCCTGGAGAGGGGTCACAGATACGCAGTATTTT. This gives the protein CAWRGVTDTQYF. The rearrangement uses TRBV30 and TRBJ2-3, with D perhaps TRBD1 (5 bases). The CDR3 consists of 12 residues. V was shortened by 3 bases and J by 2 bases, with 6 bases between the two germline ends. Germline assignment: CDR1 GTSNPN and CDR2 SVGIG (reference sequence).